Included here is one T cell receptor beta chain sequence, with context. Its specificity is unknown. This sample was included in a study of T cells in Graves' hyperthyroidism and ophthalmopathy. The authors deemed Graves' hyperthyroidism stable absent ophthalmopathy progression within 18 months. The CDR3 regions of TCR beta were amplified from RNA transcripts. In the first-round RT-PCR of the TCR CDR3, the HTBI primer set was used. TCRdb re-derived calls from the multiplex PCR reads in MiXCR, one entry per CDR3 protein. The sample lists 500,000 to 650,000 distinct CDR3 sequences; 14% were seen once. There are 13 residues in the CDR3. The germline V gene has CDR1 SNHLY and CDR2 FYNNEI. V lost 2 bases and J 9 bases, leaving 13 bases between the germline ends. General study points: Blood also showed most of the thyroid clonotypes that were expanded above 0.001.

V and J are TRBV2 and TRBJ1-1; a weak D match, TRBD1 (5 bases). Sequenced: blood. This receptor was obtained from a woman aged 35 to 49 with Graves' hyperthyroidism. The DNA for the CDR3 is TGTGCCAGCAGTGAAAAGATGGGGGGGAAAGCTTTCTTT. Protein sequence: CASSEKMGGKAFF.